These T cell receptor beta chains were read from a single sample in a study of response to subunit inactivated influenza vaccine. TCRdb recomputed calls from the RT-PCR reads with MiXCR, one row per CDR3 protein. The repertoire holds some 640,000 distinct CDR3 sequences, with roughly 14% as singletons. The material was PBMCs from blood, obtained approximately 15 days before vaccination. Every receptor here comes from a man aged 50 to 59 who received an inactivated influenza vaccine. Both conserved end residues are part of each CDR3.

V	J	CDR3
TRBV5-1	TRBJ2-5	CASSLEAGKGETQYF
TRBV12-3/TRBV12-4	TRBJ1-1	CASSFLGQNTEAFF
TRBV7-2	TRBJ1-2	CASSSTGYGYTF
TRBV20-1	TRBJ1-5	CCARDGRRGGNQPQHF
TRBV7-9	TRBJ2-1	CASSLDPYNEQFF
TRBV12-3/TRBV12-4	TRBJ2-1	CASSLTRIYNEQFF
TRBV28	TRBJ1-4	CASSPPKTVPNEKLFF
TRBV7-9	TRBJ2-1	CASSLVGGSKYEQFF
TRBV9	TRBJ2-2	CASSPGTGSYGELFF
TRBV6-5	TRBJ1-1	CASSYGLQVNTEAFF
TRBV18	TRBJ1-1	CASSPEGGLNTEAFF
TRBV6-1	TRBJ2-1	CASSRTVSGGAGEQFF
TRBV4-1	TRBJ2-1	CASRAGTGTNEQFF
TRBV7-9	TRBJ1-4	CASSLQDEKLFF
TRBV12-3/TRBV12-4	TRBJ1-1	CASSSYKGYTEAFF
TRBV24-1	TRBJ2-3	CATSDEGRDTQYF
TRBV20-1	TRBJ2-3	CSALGDPGGDTQYF
TRBV5-5	TRBJ2-7	CASSSIYGRYSYEQYF
TRBV27	TRBJ1-6	CASRTTGGSPLHF
TRBV7-8	TRBJ2-3	CASSLSSGRAGRTDTQYF
TRBV4-3	TRBJ2-3	CASSQGAGQVITDTQYF
TRBV7-9	TRBJ2-3	CASSLGNSKSANTQYF
TRBV27	TRBJ2-5	CASSLSRGLQETQYF
TRBV6-5	TRBJ2-7	CASSYVAANEQYF
TRBV20-1	TRBJ2-1	CSASFPTGILNEQFF
TRBV14	TRBJ1-2	CASSLLTRGPGYTF
TRBV10-3	TRBJ1-1	CAISGTLGTEAFF
TRBV7-3	TRBJ1-2	CASSANSDLAGYTF
TRBV7-2	TRBJ2-1	CASSSNRGDSYNEQFF
TRBV12-3/TRBV12-4	TRBJ2-3	CASSDGTSGLVDTQYF
TRBV6-2/TRBV6-3	TRBJ2-5	CASSRGSTSGRLETQYF
TRBV4-1	TRBJ1-1	CASSQEWLMTEAFF
TRBV6-1	TRBJ1-5	CASSDTGAEQPQHF
TRBV4-3	TRBJ2-2	CASSQDWGIAGELFF
TRBV12-3/TRBV12-4	TRBJ2-2	CASSHLLGAHLVAGELFF
TRBV5-1	TRBJ2-7	CASSLAGVGEQYF
TRBV7-9	TRBJ1-3	CASSLATITAF
TRBV11-2	TRBJ2-1	CASSLGRPTPGDNEQFF
TRBV28	TRBJ2-3	CASERGLGGLTDTQYF
TRBV27	TRBJ1-2	CASSFRGGYGYTF
TRBV28	TRBJ1-5	CAVLPGQGLSNQPQHF
TRBV7-2	TRBJ2-7	CASSTNRLAGDEQYF
TRBV29-1	TRBJ2-1	CSVKGQDNSYNEQFF
TRBV15	TRBJ2-3	CATSRVISGSGTDTQYF
TRBV10-3	TRBJ2-6	CAIRGPGQGVSGANVLTF
TRBV28	TRBJ2-3	CASSFPGLAGVSTDTQYF
TRBV12-3/TRBV12-4	TRBJ2-7	CASSYWGPGGYEQYF
TRBV10-3	TRBJ2-7	CAISESHRGYEQYF
TRBV27	TRBJ2-1	CASSLSITGAEEQFF
TRBV7-9	TRBJ1-2	CASSVADYGYTF
TRBV7-9	TRBJ1-4	CASRPRTGEKLFF
TRBV28	TRBJ1-2	CASTRRRPDYGYTF
TRBV12-3/TRBV12-4	TRBJ2-5	CASSFRDQETQYF
TRBV27	TRBJ2-2	CASSSLVARGSGELFF
TRBV11-2	TRBJ1-4	CAKGVNEKLFF
TRBV11-2	TRBJ2-7	CASSLDRPQGLEFYEQYF
TRBV6-5	TRBJ2-1	CASSLFPVDFSGFTEQFF
TRBV5-1	TRBJ2-2	CASSLGTSGRPSTGELFF
TRBV7-8	TRBJ2-1	CASSAPGLASNEQFF